This T cell receptor (beta chain) came from a study of blood T cell repertoires in COVID-19. As for the study in general: The origin of the acute and convalescent COVID-19 samples was the United States, Italy and Spain. In each case, the material was cDNA or gDNA derived from T cells, B-cell-depleted T cells, or PBMCs.

In the original workflow: Estimation of nucleated cell counts was performed using reference gene primer amplification. TCRdb's copy holds only in-frame clones and misses some; the assay was immunoSEQ multiplex PCR. V, J and clone size reflect that table, while D and trimming were determined from the DNA. The sample contains a few hundred thousand clones, 80% to 85% of which appear only once. Germline CDR1 is SEHNR and CDR2 is FQNEAQ (reference sequence). V lost 1 base to trimming and J lost 5 bases; unmatched junction nucleotides: 7. The CDR3 loop spans 16 amino acids. The chain has TRBV7-9 and TRBJ2-5, with TRBD2 identical over 10 bases. This TCR derives from a woman older than 75 with active or convalescent COVID-19. The sequenced sample consisted of peripheral blood. The CDR3, as DNA: TGTGCCAGCAGCTTAGTTAGCGGGAGGATCGGGGAGACCCAGTACTTC. This translates into CASSLVSGRIGETQYF. Full variable domain (remainder filled in from reference TRBV7-9 and TRBJ2-5): DTGVSQNPRHKITKRGQNVTFRCDPISEHNRLYWYRQTLGQGPEFLTYFQNEAQLEKSRLLSDRFSAERPKGSFSTLEIQRTEQGDSAMYLCASSLVSGRIGETQYFGPGTRLLVL.